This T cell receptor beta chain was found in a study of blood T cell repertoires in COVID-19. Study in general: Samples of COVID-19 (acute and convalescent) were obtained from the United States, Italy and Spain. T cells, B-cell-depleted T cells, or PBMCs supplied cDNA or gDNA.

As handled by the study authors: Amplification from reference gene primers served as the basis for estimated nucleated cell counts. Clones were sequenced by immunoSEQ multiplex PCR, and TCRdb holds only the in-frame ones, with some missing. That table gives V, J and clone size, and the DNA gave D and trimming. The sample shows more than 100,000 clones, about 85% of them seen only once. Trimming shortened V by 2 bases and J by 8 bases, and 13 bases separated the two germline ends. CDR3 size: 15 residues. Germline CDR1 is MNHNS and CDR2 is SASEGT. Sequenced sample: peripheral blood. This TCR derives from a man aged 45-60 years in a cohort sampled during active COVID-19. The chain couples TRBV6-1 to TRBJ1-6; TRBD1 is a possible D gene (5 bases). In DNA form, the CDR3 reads TGTGCCAGCAGTGAATTAGACGGGGGTGATTCACCCCTCCACTTT. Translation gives CASSELDGGDSPLHF.